In this sample, the clone carrying this T cell receptor beta chain turned up a few times. The sample originates from a study of blood T cell repertoires in COVID-19. Across the study: Spain, Italy and the United States supplied samples that represented acute and convalescent COVID-19.

Under the authors' procedure: Amplifying reference gene primers gave estimates of nucleated cell counts. Sequencing used immunoSEQ multiplex PCR; TCRdb keeps in-frame clones, though not all of them. The V and J calls and clone size are taken from that table; D and trimming were inferred from the DNA. Among fewer than 100,000 clones listed, 87% were seen once. CDR1 and CDR2 (germline): LGHNA, YSLEER. With 0 bases removed from V and 0 bases from J, the gap between germline ends came to 6 bases. There are 15 residues in the CDR3. This TCR came from a human donor in a cohort sampled during active COVID-19. Sequencing was performed on peripheral blood. The gene calls are TRBV4-3 and TRBJ1-3; D ambiguous. In nucleotides, the CDR3 is TGCGCCAGCAGCCAAGATGCAGGCTCTGGAAACACCATATATTTT. Translating it yields CASSQDAGSGNTIYF.